The rows below give T cell receptor beta chains drawn from one sample of a study of T cells after yellow fever vaccination. TCRdb analysed the 5' RACE reads with MiXCR anew, one entry per CDR3 protein. The table lists 150,000 to 200,000 distinct CDR3 sequences, 5.5% to 7.5% of them singletons. The input for sequencing was CD4+ T cells sorted from PBMCs, taken about 5 days after the first yellow fever vaccination. Every receptor here comes from a man aged 18 to 30 who received the YFV17D yellow fever vaccine. The CDR3 runs from the conserved cysteine through the conserved F or W. Fields, in order: D gene, J gene, V gene, clone size, CDR3 DNA, CDR3 protein. A D gene is named only where the DNA matches it firmly. Not all rows give a size; the values are once, few, many and, for expanded clones, a class.

d_gene: .
j_gene: TRBJ2-5
v_gene: TRBV29-1
abundance: many
CDR3nt: TGCAGCGTCCGGGGGGCGGGTTTGGAGACCCAGTACTTC
CDR3aa: CSVRGAGLETQYF

d_gene: .
j_gene: TRBJ2-1
v_gene: TRBV6-5
abundance: .
CDR3nt: TGTGCCAGCAGTTACTCAGGGGACATAGCCCCCGATGAGCAGTTCTTC
CDR3aa: CASSYSGDIAPDEQFF

d_gene: .
j_gene: TRBJ1-5
v_gene: TRBV7-2
abundance: .
CDR3nt: TGTGCCAGCAGCTTAGACAGGGTAGCACAGCCCCAGCATTTT
CDR3aa: CASSLDRVAQPQHF

d_gene: .
j_gene: TRBJ2-7
v_gene: TRBV5-5
abundance: many
CDR3nt: TGTGCCAGCAGCTTGAGTGGGGGCGAGCAGTACTTC
CDR3aa: CASSLSGGEQYF

d_gene: TRBD2
j_gene: TRBJ2-3
v_gene: TRBV29-1
abundance: few
CDR3nt: TGCAGCGTTGATAGCGGGGGCACAGATACGCAGTATTTT
CDR3aa: CSVDSGGTDTQYF

d_gene: .
j_gene: TRBJ2-1
v_gene: TRBV5-5
abundance: .
CDR3nt: TGTGCCAGCAGCCCTCGGACATCCCGCTCCTACAATGAGCAGTTCTTC
CDR3aa: CASSPRTSRSYNEQFF

d_gene: .
j_gene: TRBJ2-5
v_gene: TRBV5-4
abundance: many
CDR3nt: TGTGCCAGCAGCTTGAGCCAGGGCTACCAAGAGACCCAGTACTTC
CDR3aa: CASSLSQGYQETQYF

d_gene: .
j_gene: TRBJ2-1
v_gene: TRBV7-2
abundance: many
CDR3nt: TGTGCCAGCAGCTTACGTGCTAGGTTCGGCCATGAGCAGTTCTTC
CDR3aa: CASSLRARFGHEQFF

d_gene: TRBD1
j_gene: TRBJ2-3
v_gene: TRBV5-4
abundance: .
CDR3nt: TGTGCCAGCAGCACACGGGACAGGGTCGCAGATACGCAGTATTTT
CDR3aa: CASSTRDRVADTQYF

d_gene: .
j_gene: TRBJ2-7
v_gene: TRBV7-9
abundance: few
CDR3nt: TGTGCCAGCAGCCTCTTCCGGGACGAGCAGTACTTC
CDR3aa: CASSLFRDEQYF

d_gene: .
j_gene: TRBJ2-5
v_gene: TRBV28
abundance: .
CDR3nt: TGTGCCAGCAGTTTCACCGGGCATCAAGAGACCCAGTACTTC
CDR3aa: CASSFTGHQETQYF

d_gene: .
j_gene: TRBJ2-5
v_gene: TRBV12-3/TRBV12-4
abundance: many
CDR3nt: TGTGCCAGCAGTTTCTTGCGGGGACACCAAGAGACCCAGTACTTC
CDR3aa: CASSFLRGHQETQYF

d_gene: .
j_gene: TRBJ2-4
v_gene: TRBV12-3/TRBV12-4
abundance: many
CDR3nt: TGTGCCAGCAGTTTAAGGGAAGCCAAAAACATTCAGTACTTC
CDR3aa: CASSLREAKNIQYF

d_gene: .
j_gene: TRBJ1-5
v_gene: TRBV5-6
abundance: many
CDR3nt: TGTGCCAGCAGCTTGGAGGGGCGCAATCAGCCCCAGCATTTT
CDR3aa: CASSLEGRNQPQHF

d_gene: .
j_gene: TRBJ1-6
v_gene: TRBV7-2
abundance: many
CDR3nt: TGTGCCAGCAGCTTGTACAGGGTACTCGGTTCACCCCTCCACTTT
CDR3aa: CASSLYRVLGSPLHF

d_gene: TRBD1
j_gene: TRBJ1-3
v_gene: TRBV12-3/TRBV12-4
abundance: .
CDR3nt: TGTGCCAGCAGCGGGGGACAGCCTGGAAACACCATATATTTT
CDR3aa: CASSGGQPGNTIYF

d_gene: TRBD2
j_gene: TRBJ2-5
v_gene: TRBV7-9
abundance: .
CDR3nt: TGTGCCAGCAGCTTAAGTAGCGGGGCACAAGAGACCCAGTACTTC
CDR3aa: CASSLSSGAQETQYF

d_gene: .
j_gene: TRBJ1-2
v_gene: TRBV18
abundance: .
CDR3nt: TGTGCCAGCTCACCTAACTATGGCTACACCTTC
CDR3aa: CASSPNYGYTF

d_gene: TRBD2
j_gene: TRBJ2-1
v_gene: TRBV12-3/TRBV12-4
abundance: many
CDR3nt: TGTGCCAGCAGTCCTCCCGGGGGGGCAAGATACAATGAGCAGTTCTTC
CDR3aa: CASSPPGGARYNEQFF

d_gene: TRBD2
j_gene: TRBJ2-7
v_gene: TRBV7-3
abundance: few
CDR3nt: TGTGCCAGCAGCTTAGCGGGGGGGTCCTACGAGCAGTACTTC
CDR3aa: CASSLAGGSYEQYF

d_gene: TRBD1
j_gene: TRBJ1-2
v_gene: TRBV5-6
abundance: .
CDR3nt: TGTGCCAGCAGCTTACAGGGGGACGGGCTCTATGGCTACACCTTC
CDR3aa: CASSLQGDGLYGYTF

d_gene: .
j_gene: TRBJ1-1
v_gene: TRBV12-3/TRBV12-4
abundance: .
CDR3nt: TGTGCCAGCAGTTTGAAAGGAGATATGAACACTGAAGCTTTCTTT
CDR3aa: CASSLKGDMNTEAFF

d_gene: TRBD1
j_gene: TRBJ2-1
v_gene: TRBV7-3
abundance: many
CDR3nt: TGTGCCAGCAGCTTAACTCGGGGGACAGGGGGTAAGAATGAGCAGTTCTTC
CDR3aa: CASSLTRGTGGKNEQFF

d_gene: TRBD1
j_gene: TRBJ2-1
v_gene: TRBV9
abundance: few
CDR3nt: TGTGCCAGCAGCGCCCCTAGGGGGGACAGGGGCCCTAGCGGACCCTTCAATGAGCAGTTCTTC
CDR3aa: CASSAPRGDRGPSGPFNEQFF

d_gene: TRBD2
j_gene: TRBJ2-1
v_gene: TRBV20-1
abundance: .
CDR3nt: TGCAGTGCTAGACAAAGAGTAGCGGGGGGGCGGTACAATGAGCAGTTCTTC
CDR3aa: CSARQRVAGGRYNEQFF

d_gene: .
j_gene: TRBJ1-1
v_gene: TRBV7-2
abundance: many
CDR3nt: TGTGCCAGCAGGGATCGTGGGGGGGGCCCTGAAGCTTTCTTT
CDR3aa: CASRDRGGGPEAFF

d_gene: TRBD1
j_gene: TRBJ2-4
v_gene: TRBV6-4
abundance: many
CDR3nt: TGTGCCAGCAGTCAAGGGGTTGGACAGGGAAACATTCAGTACTTC
CDR3aa: CASSQGVGQGNIQYF

d_gene: .
j_gene: TRBJ2-5
v_gene: TRBV12-3/TRBV12-4
abundance: many
CDR3nt: TGTGCCAGCAGCTCTAGCATGGGAGAGACCCAGTACTTC
CDR3aa: CASSSSMGETQYF

d_gene: .
j_gene: TRBJ1-2
v_gene: TRBV19
abundance: few
CDR3nt: TGTGCCAGTAGTTTGGTCCCAGCCGGCGGCTACACCTTC
CDR3aa: CASSLVPAGGYTF

d_gene: TRBD2
j_gene: TRBJ2-5
v_gene: TRBV6-1
abundance: once
CDR3nt: TGTGCCAGCAGGACTAGCCTGGGGGGAAGTGAGACCCAGTACTTC
CDR3aa: CASRTSLGGSETQYF

d_gene: .
j_gene: TRBJ2-1
v_gene: TRBV9
abundance: few
CDR3nt: TGTGCCAGCAGCTTCCGACAGGTCGAAGCAAATGAGCAGTTCTTC
CDR3aa: CASSFRQVEANEQFF

d_gene: .
j_gene: TRBJ1-2
v_gene: TRBV12-3/TRBV12-4
abundance: many
CDR3nt: TGTGCCAGCAGTTTAGATTTGGCTAACTATGGCTACACCTTC
CDR3aa: CASSLDLANYGYTF

d_gene: TRBD1
j_gene: TRBJ1-3
v_gene: TRBV20-1
abundance: .
CDR3nt: TGCAGTGCTGCAGGGGGGTCTAGCTCTGGAAACACCATATATTTT
CDR3aa: CSAAGGSSSGNTIYF

d_gene: .
j_gene: TRBJ2-5
v_gene: TRBV4-3
abundance: many
CDR3nt: TGCGCCAGCCGCTGGATCCGGGGCCTCCCGACCCAGTACTTC
CDR3aa: CASRWIRGLPTQYF

d_gene: .
j_gene: TRBJ1-4
v_gene: TRBV5-4
abundance: many
CDR3nt: TGTGCCAGCAGCTTGCAACGAGGGGTCAATGAAAAACTGTTTTTT
CDR3aa: CASSLQRGVNEKLFF

d_gene: .
j_gene: TRBJ2-7
v_gene: TRBV12-3/TRBV12-4
abundance: many
CDR3nt: TGTGCCAGCAGGGTGACCGGGACCGCGTCCTACGAGCAGTACTTC
CDR3aa: CASRVTGTASYEQYF

d_gene: .
j_gene: TRBJ2-7
v_gene: TRBV14
abundance: many
CDR3nt: TGTGCCAGCAGCTTGACACTATCTCGCTACGAGCAGTACTTC
CDR3aa: CASSLTLSRYEQYF

d_gene: .
j_gene: TRBJ1-2
v_gene: TRBV7-9
abundance: .
CDR3nt: TGTGCCAGCAGCTTAGTCTCCGGCGCTAACTTTGGCTACACCTTC
CDR3aa: CASSLVSGANFGYTF

d_gene: .
j_gene: TRBJ1-3
v_gene: TRBV28
abundance: many
CDR3nt: TGTGCCAGCAGTTCAGGATTCCAGGGGCTCTCTGGAAACACCATATATTTT
CDR3aa: CASSSGFQGLSGNTIYF

d_gene: .
j_gene: TRBJ1-5
v_gene: TRBV27
abundance: .
CDR3nt: TGTGCCAGCAGTTTCGGGGGCTATGGCAATCAGCCCCAGCATTTT
CDR3aa: CASSFGGYGNQPQHF

d_gene: .
j_gene: TRBJ1-5
v_gene: TRBV6-1
abundance: .
CDR3nt: TGTGCCAGCTCAGCGGGTGGGGGTCCCAATCAGCCCCAGCATTTT
CDR3aa: CASSAGGGPNQPQHF

d_gene: .
j_gene: TRBJ1-1
v_gene: TRBV5-1
abundance: few
CDR3nt: TGCGCCAGCAGCTTGGGCGTTGAGGGCCACGAAGCTTTCTTT
CDR3aa: CASSLGVEGHEAFF

d_gene: .
j_gene: TRBJ2-5
v_gene: TRBV6-1
abundance: .
CDR3nt: TGTGCCAGCAACACTAGGGCGGCGGAGACCCAGTACTTC
CDR3aa: CASNTRAAETQYF

d_gene: TRBD1
j_gene: TRBJ1-5
v_gene: TRBV7-8
abundance: many
CDR3nt: TGTGCCAGCAGCTTAGCGGTAGGGACAGGGAGCAATCAGCCCCAGCATTTT
CDR3aa: CASSLAVGTGSNQPQHF

d_gene: TRBD2
j_gene: TRBJ2-5
v_gene: TRBV20-1
abundance: .
CDR3nt: TGCAGTGCTAGAGTGGGGCGGGGGGATCAAGAGACCCAGTACTTC
CDR3aa: CSARVGRGDQETQYF

d_gene: .
j_gene: TRBJ1-1
v_gene: TRBV6-2/TRBV6-3
abundance: .
CDR3nt: TGTGCCAGCAGTTACGAGGAAGCAACTGAAGCTTTCTTT
CDR3aa: CASSYEEATEAFF

d_gene: TRBD2
j_gene: TRBJ2-3
v_gene: TRBV7-8
abundance: few
CDR3nt: TGTGCCAGCAGCTTAGTTCCTAGCGGGGGAAAAAGCACAGATACGCAGTATTTT
CDR3aa: CASSLVPSGGKSTDTQYF

d_gene: .
j_gene: TRBJ2-3
v_gene: TRBV11-1
abundance: few
CDR3nt: TGTGCCAGCAGCGCGCAGGGGGATACGCAGTATTTT
CDR3aa: CASSAQGDTQYF

d_gene: TRBD1
j_gene: TRBJ2-1
v_gene: TRBV10-3
abundance: many
CDR3nt: TGTGCCATCAGTGGTAAGGACAGGAGCTCCTACAATGAGCAGTTCTTC
CDR3aa: CAISGKDRSSYNEQFF

d_gene: .
j_gene: TRBJ1-2
v_gene: TRBV2
abundance: many
CDR3nt: TGTGCCAGCAGTGCACCGGGCGGAGATGGCTACACCTTC
CDR3aa: CASSAPGGDGYTF

d_gene: TRBD2
j_gene: TRBJ2-1
v_gene: TRBV5-5
abundance: many
CDR3nt: TGTGCCAGCAGCTTGTTGGGACTAGCGGGGTACAATGAGCAGTTCTTC
CDR3aa: CASSLLGLAGYNEQFF

d_gene: TRBD2
j_gene: TRBJ2-3
v_gene: TRBV5-1
abundance: .
CDR3nt: TGCGCCAGCAGCTTGGAGCGGGGGATAGATACGCAGTATTTT
CDR3aa: CASSLERGIDTQYF

d_gene: .
j_gene: TRBJ2-3
v_gene: TRBV4-1
abundance: many
CDR3nt: TGCGCCAGCAGCCAAGGGGACGGGGGGCGGGATACGCAGTATTTT
CDR3aa: CASSQGDGGRDTQYF

d_gene: TRBD2
j_gene: TRBJ2-3
v_gene: TRBV5-1
abundance: many
CDR3nt: TGCGCCAGCAGCAGGGGACTAGCGGGGACAGATACGCAGTATTTT
CDR3aa: CASSRGLAGTDTQYF

d_gene: .
j_gene: TRBJ2-2
v_gene: TRBV11-2
abundance: many
CDR3nt: TGTGCCAGCAGCTTAACCCCCGCCACGAACACCGGGGAGCTGTTTTTT
CDR3aa: CASSLTPATNTGELFF

d_gene: .
j_gene: TRBJ1-1
v_gene: TRBV7-2
abundance: many
CDR3nt: TGTGCCAGCAGCTTCCTTTGGGGTAACACTGAAGCTTTCTTT
CDR3aa: CASSFLWGNTEAFF

d_gene: .
j_gene: TRBJ1-1
v_gene: TRBV12-3/TRBV12-4
abundance: once
CDR3nt: TGTGCCAGCAGTTTATGGAGGGGGGAGAACACTGAAGCTTTCTTT
CDR3aa: CASSLWRGENTEAFF

d_gene: TRBD1
j_gene: TRBJ1-5
v_gene: TRBV7-8
abundance: .
CDR3nt: TGTGCCAGCACCCCTAGCCGAACAGGGGGCTCCAGGCAGCCCCAGCATTTT
CDR3aa: CASTPSRTGGSRQPQHF